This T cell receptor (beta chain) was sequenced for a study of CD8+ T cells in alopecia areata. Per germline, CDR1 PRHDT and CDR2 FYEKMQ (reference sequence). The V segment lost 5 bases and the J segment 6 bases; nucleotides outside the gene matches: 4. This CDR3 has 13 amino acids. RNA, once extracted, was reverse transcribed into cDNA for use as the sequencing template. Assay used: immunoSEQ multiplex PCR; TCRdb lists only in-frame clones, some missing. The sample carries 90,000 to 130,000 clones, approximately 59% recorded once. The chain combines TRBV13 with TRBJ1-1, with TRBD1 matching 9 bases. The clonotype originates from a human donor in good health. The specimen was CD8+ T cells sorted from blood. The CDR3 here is CASSPGTGSEAFF. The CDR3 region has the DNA TGTGCCAGCAGCCCGGGGACAGGGTCTGAAGCTTTCTTT.